This record concerns one T cell receptor beta chain sequence. The clone's antigen remains unknown. No much larger clone exists at a distance of one base, and base qualities are not known. The entry originates in a study of a mutant IDH1 vaccine in newly diagnosed glioma (dated by TCRdb to the early 2020s). Context from the whole study: Patients were given eight vaccinations, in weeks 1, 3, 5, 7, 11, 15, 19 and 23, which matched visits V03 through V10. In the chemotherapy-containing groups, vaccination started alongside temozolomide cycles, whereas in patients who had radiotherapy alone it started 4-6 weeks after radiotherapy. Peripheral blood was drawn at six visits: V03 (baseline), V05, V07, V10, V12 and V13. The approximately 30 treated patients were approximately 62% male and 37.5% female, with a mean age of around 40 years. Prior to enrollment, standard therapy consisting of radiotherapy alone, temozolomide alone, or radiochemotherapy with temozolomide had been administered to patients, with the combination being received by most patients. Longitudinal TCRB deep sequencing was performed for some 25 treated patients wherever samples were available for exploratory analyses.

Interpreted using the paper, the time point label stands for: week 23, last vaccination. A 20-mer mutant IDH1 peptide at 300 micrograms in Montanide made up each vaccine dose, which was injected subcutaneously together with topical imiquimod. The donors had newly diagnosed IDH1-mutant astrocytomas of WHO grade 3 or 4 that showed loss of nuclear ATRX. The samples were drawn from NOA16, a multicentre, single-arm, open-label phase I trial in Germany that tested a mutant IDH1 peptide vaccine in humans for the first time. The DNeasy Blood and Tissue Kit was used to extract genomic DNA from EDTA blood for TCRB sequencing. Library method: the immunoSEQ multiplex PCR assay. The hsTCRB Kit was used according to the manufacturer's protocol to amplify rearranged TCR beta chain sequences. An Illumina MiSeq was used to sequence the TCRB libraries. In the authors' own workflow: The kit vendor's proprietary platform handled demultiplexing, trimming and gene mapping. What TCRdb holds here is the immuneACCESS table cut down to in-frame rearrangements. Part of the clones is not present; checked against another copy, under half of the missing clones reflect an unresolved V gene, and the others are unexplained. The V and J calls and clone size were taken over from that table, and D and trimming were inferred from the DNA. In all, the sample holds around 30,000 clones, and more than 75% of those were seen once. Around 2.4% of the sample rests with the top ten.

From a lookup of the germline V gene (reference sequence), CDR1 and CDR2 are SGHNT and YYREEE. The CDR3 has 15 amino acids, counting the end cysteine and phenylalanine. Only CDR3 DNA remains: 45 bases, in frame from the first base. V is shortened by 3 bases, J by 8 bases, and the region joining them spans 19 bases. Points the paper makes about the study in general: The authors stated that sample limitations prevented analyses of patient blood samples from being reproduced. Immune responses induced by the vaccine were seen in over 80% of patients across multiple MHC alleles. No apparent relationship was observed between pseudoprogression and alterations in the top peripheral T cell clonotypes detected by TCRB sequencing. Availability determined which PBMC samples were chosen for TCRB deep sequencing.

Sequencing used PBMCs, obtained from a glioma patient whose treatment included an IDH1 peptide vaccine. This TCR was recovered from a man in his forties with glioma. This chain is built from TRBV5-4 and TRBJ2-3; 7 matching bases give a weak D call of TRBD2. CDR3 reads: CASSSAGGPLGTQYF. The sequence in DNA is TGTGCCAGCAGCTCGGCCGGGGGGCCCCTAGGTACGCAGTATTTT. The full variable domain, with segments outside the CDR3 supplied by the reference TRBV5-4 and TRBJ2-3 proteins, appears as ETGVTQSPTHLIKTRGQQVTLRCSSQSGHNTVSWYQQALGQGPQFIFQYYREEENGRGNFPPRFSGLQFPNYSSELNVNALELDDSALYLCASSSAGGPLGTQYFGPGTRLTVL.